What follows are 5 T cell receptor beta chains derived from one specimen sequenced in a study of T cell repertoires in cytomegalovirus infection. Each CDR3 protein is one row after TCRdb ran MiXCR on the reads. The sample has approximately 250,000 distinct CDR3 sequences, approximately 9.2% seen once. The sequenced sample was PBMCs. Receptor source: a human donor in good health (CMV status not recorded). Some clones in this sample may be carry-over from other donors' samples.

This clonotype was counted many times. This chain joins TRBV6-2 or TRBV6-3 and TRBJ1-1; D remains unclear. CDR3 length: 14 amino acids. The germline gives CDR1 MNHEY, CDR2 SVGEGT. The ends were cut back, 0 bases at V and 3 bases at J, with 8 bases in the middle. The CDR3 sequence: CASSYSFRDTEAFF. CDR3 nucleotides: TGTGCCAGCAGTTACTCGTTCCGGGACACTGAAGCTTTCTTT.

In this sample, this clonotype turned up many times. The chain has TRBV7-2 and TRBJ1-6; a possible D gene is TRBD1 (6 bases). Germline V gene sequence: CDR1 SGHTA, CDR2 FQGNSA. V was pared by 5 bases and J by 8 bases, with 16 bases between. The CDR3 covers 15 residues. CDR3: CASSVQGGLDSPLHF. In nucleotides, the CDR3 is TGTGCCAGCAGCGTACAGGGAGGGCTGGATTCACCCCTCCACTTT.

CDR3 region: CASSPWVTSTDTQYF. The CDR3 nucleotides read TGTGCCAGCTCACCATGGGTGACTAGCACAGATACGCAGTATTTT. J is TRBJ2-3 and V is TRBV18, with D unclear. Trimming removed 2 bases at V and 0 bases at J, with 9 bases between. CDR1 KGHSH and CDR2 LQKENI come from the germline V gene. The CDR3 has 15 amino acids. Using reference TRBV18 and TRBJ2-3 for the parts outside the CDR3, the full variable domain is NAGVMQNPRHLVRRRGQEARLRCSPMKGHSHVYWYRQLPEEGLKFMVYLQKENIIDESGMPKERFSAEFPKEGPSILRIQQVVRGDSAAYFCASSPWVTSTDTQYFGPGTRLTVL.

In its sample, this clonotype was seen a few times. The chain links TRBV11-2 to TRBJ2-1, with 9 nucleotides matching TRBD2. In germline, CDR1 is SGHAT, CDR2 FQNNGV. V gave up 1 base and J gave up 2 bases; unmatched junction bases: 18. The CDR3 totals 21 residues. CDR3 sequence: CASSLGWADPSGMGAYNEQFF. In nucleotides, the CDR3 is TGTGCCAGCAGCTTAGGTTGGGCGGACCCTAGCGGGATGGGGGCCTACAATGAGCAGTTCTTC.

The CDR3 is CASSTRSRVETQYF. The DNA for the CDR3 is TGTGCCAGCAGCACCCGGTCGAGGGTTGAGACCCAGTACTTC. The genes are TRBV7-8 and TRBJ2-5; D is perhaps TRBD2 (5 bases). The CDR3 length is 14 residues. Trimming stripped 5 bases from V and 5 bases from J, with 15 bases between. Germline lookup yields CDR1 SGHVS and CDR2 FQNEAQ.